A selection of T cell receptor beta chains follows, all from one sample in a study of OX40 agonist ivuxolimab in advanced cancers. Clones were read by immunoSEQ multiplex PCR, and TCRdb kept only the in-frame ones, dropping some. The sample has about 73,000 clones, around 90% seen once; the top ten hold more than 0.45%. The material sequenced was CD4+ or CD8+ T cells sorted from blood, taken in a trial of the OX40 agonist ivuxolimab. The receptors derive from an adult with an advanced solid tumor such as melanoma, head and neck, liver or kidney cancer. Both conserved end residues are part of each CDR3. The order of the fields is V gene, clone size, CDR3 protein. Part of the rows lack a size; the others show once, few, many or a class for expanded clones.

>TRBV7-9|NA
CASRERNTDTQYF
>TRBV28|once
CADQTKQYF
>TRBV4-2|NA
CASSLQGLAGSYEQYF
>TRBV25-1|NA
CASSEWEETGELFF
>TRBV7-8|few
CASSLLGAGRDTQYF
>TRBV5-4|NA
CASSPGGHETQYF
>TRBV5-1|once
CASSLGSLAGSTDTQYF
>TRBV6-5|once
CANGRDLPDNEQFF
>TRBV18|once
CASSPNLYTNSGELFF
>TRBV28|NA
CASKTESGARGYTF
>TRBV19|NA
CASGAEETQYF
>TRBV28|NA
CASSLGTGWEQFF
>TRBV6-1|NA
CASSVQGNQPQHF
>TRBV7-9|NA
CASAEGGSYNEQFF
>TRBV5-1|NA
CAWAPGTANTGELFF
>TRBV28|NA
CASSLRGEKLFF
>TRBV7-2|NA
CASSLVGTVNEKLFF
>TRBV7-2|NA
CASSFSRSGQEAFF
>TRBV11-1|NA
CASSIGVVPYEQYF
>TRBV4-2|NA
CASSQDGMAGGRETQYF
>TRBV27|once
CASRPPGTPYGYTF
>TRBV29-1|NA
CSVEVGGGASSYNEQFF
>TRBV29-1|NA
CSVGGGRGGRGTHYGYTF
>TRBV28|NA
CASSLFGQGKTGELFF
>TRBV7-2|once
CASSFSPDWGQPQHF
>TRBV7-2|NA
CASSLAGSISGNTIYF
>TRBV29-1|NA
CSGGGQVREQFF
>TRBV10-3|NA
CAISESSPGGLYGYTF
>TRBV9|NA
CASRNRGGNTGELFF
>TRBV25-1|NA
CASSRQGAYEQFF
>TRBV5-1|NA
CASSGGLAGSSYNEQFF
>TRBV7-2|NA
CASSLVPSGLVLYEQYF
>TRBV4-2|NA
CASSTGRTYEQYF
>TRBV6-6|NA
CASSPGGNYGYTF
>TRBV6-1|NA
CASRPGQSNQPQHF
>TRBV11-3|NA
CASSLAGGIGLQYF
>TRBV18|NA
CASSPDRGTDTQYF